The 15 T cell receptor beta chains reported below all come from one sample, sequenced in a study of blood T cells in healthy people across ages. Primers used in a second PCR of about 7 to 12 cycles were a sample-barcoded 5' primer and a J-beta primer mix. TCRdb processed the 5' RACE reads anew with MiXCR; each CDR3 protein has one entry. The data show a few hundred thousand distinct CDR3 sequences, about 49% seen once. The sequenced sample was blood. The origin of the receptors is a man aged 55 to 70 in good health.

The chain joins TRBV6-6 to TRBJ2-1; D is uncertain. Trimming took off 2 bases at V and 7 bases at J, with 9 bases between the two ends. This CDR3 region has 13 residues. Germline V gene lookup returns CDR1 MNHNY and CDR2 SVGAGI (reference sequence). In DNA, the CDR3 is TGTGCCAGCAGTTACGGGGTTGTAAATGAGCAGTTCTTC. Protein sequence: CASSYGVVNEQFF.

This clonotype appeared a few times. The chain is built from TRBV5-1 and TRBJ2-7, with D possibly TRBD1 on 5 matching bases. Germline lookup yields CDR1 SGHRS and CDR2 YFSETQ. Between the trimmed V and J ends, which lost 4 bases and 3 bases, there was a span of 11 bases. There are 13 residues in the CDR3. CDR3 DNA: TGCGCCAGCAGCGCCAGGGCAGGCTACGAGCAGTACTTC. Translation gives CASSARAGYEQYF.

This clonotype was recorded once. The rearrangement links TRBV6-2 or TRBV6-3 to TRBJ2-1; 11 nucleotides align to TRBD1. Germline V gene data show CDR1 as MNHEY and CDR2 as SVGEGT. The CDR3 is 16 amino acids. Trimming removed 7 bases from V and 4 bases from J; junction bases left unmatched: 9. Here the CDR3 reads CASINRRDRGYNEQFF. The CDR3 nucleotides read TGTGCCAGCATCAACCGCCGGGACAGGGGGTACAATGAGCAGTTCTTC.

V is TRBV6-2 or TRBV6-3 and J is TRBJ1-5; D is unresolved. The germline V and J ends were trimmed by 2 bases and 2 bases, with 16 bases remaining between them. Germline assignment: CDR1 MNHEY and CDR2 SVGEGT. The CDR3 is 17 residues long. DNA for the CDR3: TGTGCCAGCAGTTACACACCGCCCGGGTTCGGCAATCAGCCCCAGCATTTT. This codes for CASSYTPPGFGNQPQHF.

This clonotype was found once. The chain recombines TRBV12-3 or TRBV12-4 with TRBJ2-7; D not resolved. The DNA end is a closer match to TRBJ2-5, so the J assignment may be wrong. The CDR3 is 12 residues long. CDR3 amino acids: CASSGVWETQYF. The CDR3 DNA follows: TGTGCCAGCAGTGGGGTATGGGAGACCCAGTACTTC.

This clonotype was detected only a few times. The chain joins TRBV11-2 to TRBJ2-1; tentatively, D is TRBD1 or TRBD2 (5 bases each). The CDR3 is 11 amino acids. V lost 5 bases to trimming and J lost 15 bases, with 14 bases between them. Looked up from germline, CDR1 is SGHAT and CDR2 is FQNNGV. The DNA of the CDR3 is TGTGCCAGCAGCCCCGGGACGGCTAGGTTCTTC. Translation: CASSPGTARFF.

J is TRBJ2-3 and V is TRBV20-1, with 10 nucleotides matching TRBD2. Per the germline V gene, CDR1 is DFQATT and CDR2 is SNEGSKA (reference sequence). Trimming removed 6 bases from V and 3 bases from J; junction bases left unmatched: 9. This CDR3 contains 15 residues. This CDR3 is CSAPASGRGTDTQYF. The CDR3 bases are TGCAGTGCCCCCGCTAGCGGGAGAGGGACAGATACGCAGTATTTT.

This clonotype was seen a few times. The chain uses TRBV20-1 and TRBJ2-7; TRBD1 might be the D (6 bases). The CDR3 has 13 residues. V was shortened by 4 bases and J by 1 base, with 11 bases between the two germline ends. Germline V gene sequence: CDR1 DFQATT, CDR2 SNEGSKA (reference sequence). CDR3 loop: CSAKNRDSYEQYF. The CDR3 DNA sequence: TGCAGTGCTAAGAACAGGGATTCCTACGAGCAGTACTTC.

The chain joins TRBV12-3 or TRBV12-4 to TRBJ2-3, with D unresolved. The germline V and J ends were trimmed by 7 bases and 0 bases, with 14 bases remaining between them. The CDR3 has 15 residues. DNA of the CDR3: TGTGCCAGCACCCCCCGTGGATTTAGCACAGATACGCAGTATTTT. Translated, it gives CASTPRGFSTDTQYF.

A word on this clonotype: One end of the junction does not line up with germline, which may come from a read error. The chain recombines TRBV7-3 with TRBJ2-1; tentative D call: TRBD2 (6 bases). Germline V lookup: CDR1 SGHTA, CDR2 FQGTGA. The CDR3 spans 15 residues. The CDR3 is CAGSLMRGKRNEQFF. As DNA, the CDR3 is TGTGCCGGCAGCTTAATGCGCGGGAAGCGCAATGAGCAGTTCTTC.

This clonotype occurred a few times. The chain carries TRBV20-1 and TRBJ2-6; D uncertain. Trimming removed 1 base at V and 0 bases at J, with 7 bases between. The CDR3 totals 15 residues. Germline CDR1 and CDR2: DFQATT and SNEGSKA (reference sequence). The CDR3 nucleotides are TGCAGTGCTAGAGGTCGGTCCTCTGGGGCCAACGTCCTGACTTTC. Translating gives CSARGRSSGANVLTF.

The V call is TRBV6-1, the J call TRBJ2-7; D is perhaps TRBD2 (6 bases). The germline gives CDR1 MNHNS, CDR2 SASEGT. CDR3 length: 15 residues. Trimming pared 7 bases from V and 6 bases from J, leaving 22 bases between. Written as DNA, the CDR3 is TGTGCCAGCAAGGGTAGCGGTATGGTCGTCGGCGAGCAGTACTTC. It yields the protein CASKGSGMVVGEQYF.

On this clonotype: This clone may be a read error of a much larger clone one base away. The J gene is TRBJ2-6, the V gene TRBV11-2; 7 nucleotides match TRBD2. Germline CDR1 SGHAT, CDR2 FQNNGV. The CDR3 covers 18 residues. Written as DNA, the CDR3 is TGTGCCAGCAGCTTAAGCAGCGGGGCGGTCTCTAGGGCCAACGTCCTGACTTTC. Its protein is CASSLSSGAVSRANVLTF.

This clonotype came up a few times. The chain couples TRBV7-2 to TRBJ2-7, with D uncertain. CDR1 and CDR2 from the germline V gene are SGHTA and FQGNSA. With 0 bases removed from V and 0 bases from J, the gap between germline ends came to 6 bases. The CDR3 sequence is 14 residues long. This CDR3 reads CASSLATSSYEQYF. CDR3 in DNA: TGTGCCAGCAGCTTAGCTACAAGCTCCTACGAGCAGTACTTC.

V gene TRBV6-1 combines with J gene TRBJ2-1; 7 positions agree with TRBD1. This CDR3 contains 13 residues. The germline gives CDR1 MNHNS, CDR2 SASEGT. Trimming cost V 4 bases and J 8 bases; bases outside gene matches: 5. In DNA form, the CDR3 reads TGTGCCAGCAGTGTCGACAGGGCCGATGAGCAGTTCTTC. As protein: CASSVDRADEQFF.